Listed below are T cell receptor beta chains from one sample, sequenced in a study of CD8 T cells in ankylosing spondylitis. MiXCR, run by TCRdb on the 5' RACE reads, gives a single entry per CDR3 protein. The sample carries about 240,000 distinct CDR3 sequences, approximately 9% recorded once. The source material was blood, either unsorted or a sorted T cell fraction (not recorded which). The receptors come from a male donor with ankylosing spondylitis or in good health (not recorded which). Both conserved end residues are part of each CDR3. Fields, in order: CDR3 length, J gene, clone size, D gene, V gene, CDR3 DNA, CDR3 protein. The D gene is left open where the match is weak. Part of the rows lack a size; the others show once, few, many or a class for expanded clones.

15 | TRBJ1-3 | many | . | TRBV7-9 | TGTGCCAGCAGACTGGACGGAGGCTCTGGAAACACCATATATTTT | CASRLDGGSGNTIYF
15 | TRBJ2-1 | once | . | TRBV9 | TGTGCCAGCAGCGATCGGGCGTCCTCCTACAATGAGCAGTTCTTC | CASSDRASSYNEQFF
13 | TRBJ1-1 | . | . | TRBV30 | TGTGCCAGCGAGGGGGGGATGAACACTGAAGCTTTCTTT | CASEGGMNTEAFF
15 | TRBJ1-5 | . | . | TRBV30 | TGTGCCTGGACCCCCTACGGGACTACGGGGCAGCCCCAGCATTTT | CAWTPYGTTGQPQHF
13 | TRBJ2-5 | many | TRBD2 | TRBV20-1 | TGCAGTGCCAAGTTAGCGGGCCAAGAGACCCAGTACTTC | CSAKLAGQETQYF
19 | TRBJ2-3 | . | TRBD2 | TRBV7-2 | TGTGCCAGCAGCTTCGCGGGACTAGCGGGGGGGCCGGTGACAGATACGCAGTATTTT | CASSFAGLAGGPVTDTQYF
14 | TRBJ2-2 | many | TRBD2 | TRBV20-1 | TGCAGTGCTAGATCTAGCGGGAACACCGGGGAGCTGTTTTTT | CSARSSGNTGELFF
16 | TRBJ2-1 | many | . | TRBV7-8 | TGTGCCAGCAGGGACGGGGAGCCAGGAGCAATCTATGAGCAGTTCTTC | CASRDGEPGAIYEQFF
14 | TRBJ2-5 | many | . | TRBV5-1 | TGCGCCAGCAGCTTTGATAGCAGCCAAGAGACCCAGTACTTC | CASSFDSSQETQYF
15 | TRBJ2-5 | many | TRBD1 | TRBV7-2 | TGTGCCAGCAGCTTAGTATCATCAGGGGGAGAGACCCAGTACTTC | CASSLVSSGGETQYF
12 | TRBJ2-3 | many | . | TRBV5-5 | TGTGCCAGCAGCTTTTCGGGAGATACGCAGTATTTT | CASSFSGDTQYF
17 | TRBJ2-1 | many | TRBD2 | TRBV20-1 | TGCAGTGCCCAACGCCCCGGCAGCGGGAGGAGAGCGGGTGAGCAGTTCTTC | CSAQRPGSGRRAGEQFF
13 | TRBJ1-1 | many | . | TRBV19 | TGTGCCAGTAGACCTCTGGGGGGGCGCATAGCTTTCTTT | CASRPLGGRIAFF
13 | TRBJ1-1 | many | . | TRBV20-1 | TGCAGTGCTACCCGTCGGGGGAACACTGAAGCTTTCTTT | CSATRRGNTEAFF
12 | TRBJ2-7 | many | TRBD2 | TRBV3-1 | TGTGCCGTGGGGGGGTACTCCTACGAGCAGTACTTC | CAVGGYSYEQYF
16 | TRBJ2-2 | many | . | TRBV9 | TGTGCCAGCAGCGCCTGGGGACGGGGTTACACCGGGGAGCTGTTTTTT | CASSAWGRGYTGELFF
15 | TRBJ2-3 | few | . | TRBV9 | TGTGCCAGCAGCCTTGGGGCGGGAATGTCAGATACGCAGTATTTT | CASSLGAGMSDTQYF
15 | TRBJ2-1 | few | . | TRBV7-2 | TGTGCCAGCACCCAACGGGGCAACCGACCCGACCAGCAGTTCTTC | CASTQRGNRPDQQFF
15 | TRBJ1-5 | many | . | TRBV9 | TGTGCCAGCAGCGTAGATGTGGGGGCAGGTCAGCCCCAGCATTTT | CASSVDVGAGQPQHF
14 | TRBJ1-2 | many | . | TRBV3-1 | TGTGCCAGCAGCCTGTCAGGGATCTACTATGGCTACACCTTC | CASSLSGIYYGYTF
20 | TRBJ2-7 | few | TRBD1 | TRBV11-2 | TGTGCCAGCAGCTCCCCCCCAGCCCCGCTCAAGACAGGGAGTATCTACGAGCAGTACTTC | CASSSPPAPLKTGSIYEQYF
13 | TRBJ2-7 | . | TRBD1 | TRBV28 | TGTGCCAGCAGTGAGGGGGCTTCCTACGAGCAGTACTTC | CASSEGASYEQYF
14 | TRBJ2-5 | many | TRBD1 | TRBV3-1 | TGTGCCAGCAGAGACAGGGGGCACGAAGAGACCCAGTACTTC | CASRDRGHEETQYF
14 | TRBJ1-2 | many | . | TRBV3-1 | TGTGCCAGCAGCCAGGTCGGGGGCTACTATGGCTACACCTTC | CASSQVGGYYGYTF
11 | TRBJ1-2 | many | . | TRBV20-1 | TGCAGTGCTAGACAGGGTGGTGGCTACACCTTC | CSARQGGGYTF
14 | TRBJ1-6 | few | . | TRBV7-7 | TGTGCTAGCAGCTTAGACCAGGAAGGTTCACCCCTCCACTTT | CASSLDQEGSPLHF
12 | TRBJ1-2 | many | . | TRBV25-1 | TGTGCCAGCAGGGGCCCCGACTATGGCTACACCTTC | CASRGPDYGYTF
19 | TRBJ2-7 | many | . | TRBV12-5 | TGTGCTAGTGGTTTGTCCTCCTACCGGGACTTTTTAGAGGGGTACGAGCAGTACTTC | CASGLSSYRDFLEGYEQYF
13 | TRBJ2-5 | many | . | TRBV5-5 | TGTGCCAGCAGCTCCCTTGGGGGCGAGACCCAGTACTTC | CASSSLGGETQYF
12 | TRBJ2-5 | many | . | TRBV20-1 | TGCAGTGCCCGAGGGCTACAAGAGACCCAGTACTTC | CSARGLQETQYF
16 | TRBJ2-4 | . | TRBD2 | TRBV5-1 | TGCGCCAGCAGCTTGGCCCCTAGCGGGAGTGGAAACATTCAGTACTTC | CASSLAPSGSGNIQYF
14 | TRBJ1-2 | many | . | TRBV7-2 | TGTGCCAGCAGCTTACCGGCAGCTGGGGGTGGCTACACCTTC | CASSLPAAGGGYTF
15 | TRBJ2-6 | . | . | TRBV29-1 | TGCAGCGTCGGGACCCCAGGCTCTGGGGCCAACGTCCTGACTTTC | CSVGTPGSGANVLTF
17 | TRBJ2-7 | . | . | TRBV25-1 | TGTGCCAGCAGTGGACGGGGGGCCTCGACCTCCAGGTACGAGCAGTACTTC | CASSGRGASTSRYEQYF
15 | TRBJ2-3 | many | TRBD2 | TRBV5-1 | TGCGCCAGCAGCTTGGGGACTAGCGGGAGTAATACGCAGTATTTT | CASSLGTSGSNTQYF
14 | TRBJ1-4 | many | . | TRBV5-1 | TGCGCCAGCAGCCCAACAGGGAAAGAGGAAAAACTGTTTTTT | CASSPTGKEEKLFF
15 | TRBJ2-1 | . | TRBD2 | TRBV11-2 | TGTGCCAGCAGCCAACCTAGCGGGATTCACTATGAGCAGTTCTTC | CASSQPSGIHYEQFF
21 | TRBJ2-6 | many | TRBD2 | TRBV18 | TGTGCCAGCTCACCAAGAGCGGCATCACTAGCGGGAGCCTCTGGGGCCAACGTCCTGACTTTC | CASSPRAASLAGASGANVLTF
14 | TRBJ2-2 | many | . | TRBV5-1 | TGCGCCAGCAATCGATGGGGCAGCACCGGGGAGCTGTTTTTT | CASNRWGSTGELFF
12 | TRBJ2-5 | few | . | TRBV7-9 | TGTGCCAGCACCGCCAGCAGAGAGACCCAGTACTTC | CASTASRETQYF
16 | TRBJ1-5 | many | . | TRBV7-9 | TGTGCCAGCAGCTTAGCCGGACACCTTAGCAATCAGCCCCAGCATTTT | CASSLAGHLSNQPQHF
15 | TRBJ2-2 | few | . | TRBV4-1 | TGCGCCAGCAGCCAAGATCGGGGAGCCACCGGGGAGCTGTTTTTT | CASSQDRGATGELFF